Presented here are 25 T cell receptor beta chains from one specimen sequenced in a study of monozygotic twins with inflammatory bowel disease. For each CDR3 protein, TCRdb gives one entry from its re-call of the 5' RACE reads, without DNA. The sample includes 80,000 or so distinct CDR3 sequences. The sample consisted of blood. Source of these receptors: a human donor with ulcerative colitis or Crohn's disease, or a healthy co-twin of an affected twin (not recorded which).

The chain recombines TRBV18 with TRBJ2-7. The CDR3 totals 13 residues. CDR1 and CDR2 (germline): KGHSH, LQKENI. This chain's CDR3 is CASSEVGSYEQYF.

This chain joins TRBV20-1 and TRBJ2-1; checking the TCRdb D call of TRBD1 is not possible without DNA. CDR1 and CDR2 from the germline V gene are DFQATT and SNEGSKA (reference sequence). The CDR3 loop spans 12 amino acids. The chain's CDR3 is CSADRVVNEQFF.

The chain carries TRBV27 and TRBJ1-1; absent DNA, TCRdb's TRBD1 call cannot be checked. Looked up from germline, CDR1 is MNHEY and CDR2 is SMNVEV (reference sequence). The CDR3 consists of 14 residues. This CDR3 reads CASSPGPWDTEAFF.

The gene calls are TRBV19 and TRBJ1-4. The germline V gene encodes CDR1 LNHDA and CDR2 SQIVND (reference sequence). CDR3 length equals 14 residues. CDR3 region: CASSAIATNEKLFF.

V is TRBV6-1 and J is TRBJ2-2; absent DNA, TCRdb's TRBD1 call cannot be checked. Per the germline V gene, CDR1 is MNHNS and CDR2 is SASEGT. The length of the CDR3 is 14 residues. The CDR3 loop is CASGHRGNTGELFF.

The genes are TRBV4-1 and TRBJ1-2. CDR3 length: 15 amino acids. Germline V gives CDR1 MGHRA, CDR2 YSYEKL. The CDR3 spells CASSQASGANYGYTF.

The genes are TRBV3-1 and TRBJ2-1; TCRdb's D call of TRBD2 is untestable without DNA. The CDR3 is 14 amino acids. Germline V gene lookup returns CDR1 LGHDT and CDR2 YNNKEL (reference sequence). CDR3 sequence reads: CASSQGTSYNEQFF.

The chain joins TRBV7-9 to TRBJ2-5; TCRdb designates TRBD2, a call that cannot be tested without DNA. Germline V gene lookup returns CDR1 SEHNR and CDR2 FQNEAQ (reference sequence). This CDR3 is 14 amino acids long. This CDR3 reads CASSPGRAQETQYF.

The rearrangement links TRBV29-1 to TRBJ1-5; no DNA is available, so the TRBD1 call from TCRdb remains unchecked. CDR1 and CDR2 (germline): SQVTM, ANQGSEA. This CDR3 contains 11 residues. The CDR3 is CSARNEGSQHF.

The chain combines TRBV6-6 with TRBJ2-4; TCRdb gives TRBD1 as the D gene, but with no DNA this cannot be confirmed. The germline V gene encodes CDR1 MNHNY and CDR2 SVGAGI (reference sequence). The CDR3 covers 11 residues. The CDR3 loop is CASSPGQGLYF.

This chain uses TRBV20-1 with TRBJ2-7. The CDR3 runs 11 residues. Germline V lookup: CDR1 DFQATT, CDR2 SNEGSKA (reference sequence). CDR3 sequence reads: CSAPGDNEQYF.

This chain links TRBV7-3 with TRBJ2-3. The CDR3 covers 14 residues. Germline CDR1 SGHTA, CDR2 FQGTGA. CDR3 amino acids: CASSLGISTDTQYF.

The CDR3 is CAISGLRDRGSGEQYF. The chain joins TRBV10-3 to TRBJ2-7; the TRBD1 assignment by TCRdb is unverifiable without DNA. Germline-derived CDR1 and CDR2 are ENHRY and SYGVKD. There are 16 residues in the CDR3.

This rearrangement joins TRBV20-1 to TRBJ2-1; TCRdb picks TRBD2, but there is no DNA to check that call. The germline CDR1 and CDR2 sequences are DFQATT and SNEGSKA (reference sequence). There are 12 residues in the CDR3. CDR3 protein: CSASGGPGEQFF.

J is TRBJ1-5 and V is TRBV7-9; TCRdb indicates TRBD1, and absent DNA this call remains unverified. This CDR3 contains 14 residues. Germline CDR1 and CDR2: SEHNR and FQNEAQ (reference sequence). CDR3 residues: CASSSGQTSQPQHF.

This rearrangement joins TRBV4-2 to TRBJ2-1; TCRdb returns TRBD2, unconfirmable since there is no DNA. CDR1 and CDR2 from the germline V gene are LGHNA and YNFKEQ. The CDR3 runs to 16 residues. CDR3 residues: CASSQGGSGGYNEQFF.

The rearrangement uses TRBV11-3 and TRBJ2-7; no DNA is available, so the TRBD2 call from TCRdb remains unchecked. The CDR3 runs 13 residues. Germline loops: CDR1 SGHNT, CDR2 YENEEA. The chain's CDR3 is CASSLDAGSQQYF. Full variable domain (outside the CDR3, taken from reference TRBV11-3 and TRBJ2-7): EAGVVQSPRYKIIEKKQPVAFWCNPISGHNTLYWYLQNLGQGPELLIRYENEEAVDDSQLPKDRFSAERLKGVDSTLKIQPAELGDSAVYLCASSLDAGSQQYFGPGTRLTVT.

The chain joins TRBV5-1 to TRBJ2-1; TCRdb picks TRBD1, but there is no DNA to check that call. The CDR3 contains 17 residues. CDR1 SGHRS and CDR2 YFSETQ come from the germline V gene. This CDR3 is CASSLRRQGGTYNEQFF.

This rearrangement joins TRBV20-1 to TRBJ2-3; TCRdb reports TRBD2, a call that lacks DNA to check it against. Germline V gene data show CDR1 as DFQATT and CDR2 as SNEGSKA (reference sequence). The CDR3 has 14 residues. CDR3 sequence reads: CSARPGLTTDTQYF.

The chain employs TRBV12-3 or TRBV12-4 and TRBJ1-3. This CDR3 comprises 15 residues. The CDR3 loop is CASSYFQSSGNTIYF.

The rearrangement uses TRBV19 and TRBJ1-5; the D call from TCRdb, TRBD1, cannot be confirmed without DNA. The CDR3 is 14 residues long. Germline loops: CDR1 LNHDA, CDR2 SQIVND (reference sequence). CDR3 loop: CASRTGGGNQPQHF.

V usage is TRBV12-3 or TRBV12-4 and J usage is TRBJ2-7; TCRdb proposes TRBD1, but this gene call is untestable without DNA. CDR3 length equals 16 residues. The CDR3 reads CASSSLIYRDGYEQYF.

The V and J genes are TRBV18 and TRBJ1-3. The CDR3 length is 15 residues. Germline CDR1 KGHSH, CDR2 LQKENI. This chain's CDR3 is CASRPPGTAGNTIYF.

The CDR3: CASSLQNYNEQGQFF. The chain employs TRBV7-9 and TRBJ2-1. Germline V gives CDR1 SEHNR, CDR2 FQNEAQ (reference sequence). The CDR3 spans 15 residues.

The genes are TRBV20-1 and TRBJ1-6. Per the germline V gene, CDR1 is DFQATT and CDR2 is SNEGSKA (reference sequence). CDR3 length equals 16 residues. The chain's CDR3 is CSARRSGSSYNSPLHF.